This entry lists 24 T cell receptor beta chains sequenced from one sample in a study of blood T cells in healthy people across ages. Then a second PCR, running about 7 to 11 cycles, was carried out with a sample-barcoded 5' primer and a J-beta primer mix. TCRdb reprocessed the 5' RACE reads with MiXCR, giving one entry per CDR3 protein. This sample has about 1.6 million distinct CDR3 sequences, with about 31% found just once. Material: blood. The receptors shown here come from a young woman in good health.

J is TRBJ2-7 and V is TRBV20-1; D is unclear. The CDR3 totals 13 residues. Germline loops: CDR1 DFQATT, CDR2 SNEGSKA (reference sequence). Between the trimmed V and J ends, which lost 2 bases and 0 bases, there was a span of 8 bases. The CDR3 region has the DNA TGCAGTGCTAGAAGTTACCGCTCCTACGAGCAGTACTTC. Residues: CSARSYRSYEQYF.

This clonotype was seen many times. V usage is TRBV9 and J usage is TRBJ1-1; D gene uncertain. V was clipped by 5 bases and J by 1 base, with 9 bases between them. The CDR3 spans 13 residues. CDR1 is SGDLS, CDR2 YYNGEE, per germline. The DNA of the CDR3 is TGTGCCAGCAGTCCACTAGAGAACACTGAAGCTTTCTTT. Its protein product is CASSPLENTEAFF.

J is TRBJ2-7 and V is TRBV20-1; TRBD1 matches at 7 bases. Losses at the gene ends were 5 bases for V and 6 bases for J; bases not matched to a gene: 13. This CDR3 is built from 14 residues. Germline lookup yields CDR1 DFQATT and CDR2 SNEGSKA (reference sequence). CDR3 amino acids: CSAPRVFPGGEQYF. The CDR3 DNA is TGCAGTGCTCCCCGAGTTTTCCCAGGGGGCGAGCAGTACTTC.

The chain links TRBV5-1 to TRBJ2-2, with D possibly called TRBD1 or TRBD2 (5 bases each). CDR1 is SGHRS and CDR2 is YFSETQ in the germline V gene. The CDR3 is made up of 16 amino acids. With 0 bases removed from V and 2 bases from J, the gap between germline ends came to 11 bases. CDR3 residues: CASSLEGSFNTGELFF. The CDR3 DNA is TGCGCCAGCAGCTTGGAGGGGAGTTTCAACACCGGGGAGCTGTTTTTT.

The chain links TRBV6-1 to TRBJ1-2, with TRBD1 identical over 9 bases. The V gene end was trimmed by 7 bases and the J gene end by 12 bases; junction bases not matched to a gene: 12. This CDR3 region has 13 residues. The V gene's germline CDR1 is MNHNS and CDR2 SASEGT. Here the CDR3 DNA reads TGTGCCAGCAACAGGGGGCTCATATTGAGCCACACCTTC. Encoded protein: CASNRGLILSHTF.

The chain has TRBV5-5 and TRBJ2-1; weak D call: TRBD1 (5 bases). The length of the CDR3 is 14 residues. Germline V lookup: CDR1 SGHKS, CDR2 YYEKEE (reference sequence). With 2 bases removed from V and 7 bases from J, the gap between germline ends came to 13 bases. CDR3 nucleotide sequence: TGTGCCAGCAGCTTAATTCAGGGTAGGAATGAGCAGTTCTTC. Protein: CASSLIQGRNEQFF. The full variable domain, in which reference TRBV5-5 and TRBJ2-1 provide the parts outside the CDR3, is DAGVTQSPTHLIKTRGQQVTLRCSPISGHKSVSWYQQVLGQGPQFIFQYYEKEERGRGNFPDRFSARQFPNYSSELNVNALLLGDSALYLCASSLIQGRNEQFFGPGTRLTVL.

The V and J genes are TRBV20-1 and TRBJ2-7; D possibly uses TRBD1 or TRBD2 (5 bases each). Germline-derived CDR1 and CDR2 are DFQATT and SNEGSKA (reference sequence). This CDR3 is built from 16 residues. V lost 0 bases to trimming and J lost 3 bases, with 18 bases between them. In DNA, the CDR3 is TGCAGTGCTAGAGATTATCTCAGGGCGGGCAGCTACGAGCAGTACTTC. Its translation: CSARDYLRAGSYEQYF.

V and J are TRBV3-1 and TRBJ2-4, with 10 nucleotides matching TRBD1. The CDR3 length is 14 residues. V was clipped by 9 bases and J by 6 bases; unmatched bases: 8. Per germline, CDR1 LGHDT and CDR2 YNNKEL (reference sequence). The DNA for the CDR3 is TGTGCCAGTTCGTCCGGGACAGGGGCAAACATTCAGTACTTC. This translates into CASSSGTGANIQYF.

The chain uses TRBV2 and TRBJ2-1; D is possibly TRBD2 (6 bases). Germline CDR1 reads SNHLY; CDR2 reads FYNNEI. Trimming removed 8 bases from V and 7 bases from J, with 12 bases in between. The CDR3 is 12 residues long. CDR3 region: CASDGSKNEQFF. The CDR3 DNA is TGTGCCAGCGACGGGAGTAAAAATGAGCAGTTCTTC.

The CDR3 spells CASSREWESPHEQYF. CDR3 in DNA: TGCGCCAGCAGCCGTGAGTGGGAGTCCCCCCACGAGCAGTACTTC. V usage is TRBV4-1 and J usage is TRBJ2-7, with D perhaps matching TRBD2 (5 bases). CDR1 is MGHRA, CDR2 YSYEKL, per germline. CDR3 size: 15 residues. The germline V and J ends were trimmed by 4 bases and 5 bases, with 18 bases remaining between them.

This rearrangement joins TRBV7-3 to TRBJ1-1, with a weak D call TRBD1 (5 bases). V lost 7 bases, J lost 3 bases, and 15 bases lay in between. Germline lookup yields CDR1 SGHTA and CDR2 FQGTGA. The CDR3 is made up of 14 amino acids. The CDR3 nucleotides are TGTGCCAGCAAAAAATCTCAGGGCGACACTGAAGCTTTCTTT. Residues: CASKKSQGDTEAFF.

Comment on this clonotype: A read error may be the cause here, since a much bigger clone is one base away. Here the CDR3 reads CASSPGASGEPDTQYF. CDR3 nucleotide sequence: TGCGCCAGCAGCCCGGGGGCTAGCGGGGAGCCGGATACGCAGTATTTT. The chain employs TRBV4-1 and TRBJ2-3, with 9 bases identical to TRBD2. The CDR3 has 16 amino acids. Germline V gene data show CDR1 as MGHRA and CDR2 as YSYEKL. J lost 6 bases, V lost 4 bases, and 11 bases had no gene match.

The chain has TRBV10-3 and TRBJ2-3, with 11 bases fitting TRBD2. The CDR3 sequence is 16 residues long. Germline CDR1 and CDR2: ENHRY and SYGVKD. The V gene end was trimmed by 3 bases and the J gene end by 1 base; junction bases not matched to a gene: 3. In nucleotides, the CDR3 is TGTGCCATCAGTGATGGGACTAGCGGTGGCACAGATACGCAGTATTTT. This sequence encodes CAISDGTSGGTDTQYF.

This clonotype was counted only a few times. The DNA for the CDR3 is TGCGCCAGCAGCCAATATGGTTCTGGCTACACCTTC. It codes for CASSQYGSGYTF. The J gene is TRBJ1-2, the V gene TRBV4-1; D gene uncertain. CDR1 and CDR2 from the germline V gene are MGHRA and YSYEKL. V was shortened by 2 bases and J by 7 bases, with 8 bases between the two germline ends. The CDR3 runs to 12 residues.

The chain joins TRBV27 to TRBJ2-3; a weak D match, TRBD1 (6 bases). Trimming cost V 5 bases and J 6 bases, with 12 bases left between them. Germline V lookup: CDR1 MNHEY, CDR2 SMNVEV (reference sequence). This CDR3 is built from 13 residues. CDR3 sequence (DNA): TGTGCCAGCAGTATCAACAGGGTGGATACGCAGTATTTT. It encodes CASSINRVDTQYF.

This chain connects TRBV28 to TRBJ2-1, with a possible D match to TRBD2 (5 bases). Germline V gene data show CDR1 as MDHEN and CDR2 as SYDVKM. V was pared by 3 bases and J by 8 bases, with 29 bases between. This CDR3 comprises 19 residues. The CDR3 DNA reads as TGTGCCAGCAGTTTCCGACGAGGGAACCCTCTACCGCTCCAACATGAGCAGTTCTTC. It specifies CASSFRRGNPLPLQHEQFF.

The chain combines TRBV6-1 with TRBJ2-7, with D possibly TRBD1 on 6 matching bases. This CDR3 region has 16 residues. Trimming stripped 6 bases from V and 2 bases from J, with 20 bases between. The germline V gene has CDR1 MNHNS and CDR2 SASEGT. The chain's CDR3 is CASSNSQGKRAYEQYF. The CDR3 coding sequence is TGTGCCAGCAGCAATTCCCAGGGGAAGAGGGCCTACGAGCAGTACTTC.

The CDR3 sequence: CASSLEIIEKLFF. CDR3 in DNA: TGTGCCAGCAGCTTAGAAATAATTGAAAAACTGTTTTTT. The chain has TRBV7-9 and TRBJ1-4; no clear D. CDR3 length: 13 residues. Germline CDR1 SEHNR, CDR2 FQNEAQ (reference sequence). V lost 1 base and J 7 bases, leaving 7 bases between the germline ends.

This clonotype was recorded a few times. DNA of the CDR3: TGTGCCACCAGCAGAGATAGGGGTGGCTACACCTTC. Amino acid sequence: CATSRDRGGYTF. J is TRBJ1-2 and V is TRBV15; D might be TRBD1 (5 bases). Germline lookup yields CDR1 LNHNV and CDR2 YYDKDF (reference sequence). CDR3 length: 12 amino acids. The ends were cut back, 0 bases at V and 7 bases at J, with 6 bases in the middle. Complete variable domain (other parts from reference TRBV15 and TRBJ1-2): DAMVIQNPRYQVTQFGKPVTLSCSQTLNHNVMYWYQQKSSQAPKLLFHYYDKDFNNEADTPDNFQSRRPNTSFCFLDIRSPGLGDTAMYLCATSRDRGGYTFGSGTRLTVV.

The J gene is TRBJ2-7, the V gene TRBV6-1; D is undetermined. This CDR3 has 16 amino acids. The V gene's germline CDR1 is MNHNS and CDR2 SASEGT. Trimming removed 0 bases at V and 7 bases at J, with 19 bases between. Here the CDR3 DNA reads TGTGCCAGCAGTGAAGCTCGGACCTGGACCCCTAGGGAGCAGTACTTC. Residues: CASSEARTWTPREQYF.

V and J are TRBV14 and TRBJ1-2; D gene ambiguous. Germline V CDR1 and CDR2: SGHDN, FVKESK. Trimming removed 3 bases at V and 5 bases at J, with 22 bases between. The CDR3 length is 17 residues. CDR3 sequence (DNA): TGTGCCAGCAGCCACCCAGGAACGCAGGCTCTCACATATGGCTACACCTTC. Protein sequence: CASSHPGTQALTYGYTF.

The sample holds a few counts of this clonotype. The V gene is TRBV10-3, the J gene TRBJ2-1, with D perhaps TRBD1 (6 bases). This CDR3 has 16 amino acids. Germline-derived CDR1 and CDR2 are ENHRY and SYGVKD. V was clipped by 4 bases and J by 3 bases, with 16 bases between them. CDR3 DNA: TGTGCCATCAGTGGGCTCCGGGACACGGACTACAATGAGCAGTTCTTC. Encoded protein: CAISGLRDTDYNEQFF.

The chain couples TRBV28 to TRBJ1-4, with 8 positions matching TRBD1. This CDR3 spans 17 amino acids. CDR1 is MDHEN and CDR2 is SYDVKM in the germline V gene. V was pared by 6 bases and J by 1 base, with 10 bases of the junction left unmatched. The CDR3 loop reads CASRLGSTGGTNEKLFF. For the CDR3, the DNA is TGTGCCAGCAGACTCGGGTCAACAGGGGGAACTAATGAAAAACTGTTTTTT.

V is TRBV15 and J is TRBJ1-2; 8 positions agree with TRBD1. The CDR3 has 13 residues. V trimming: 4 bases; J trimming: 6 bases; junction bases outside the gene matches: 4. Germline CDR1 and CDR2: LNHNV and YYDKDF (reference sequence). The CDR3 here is CATSIQGGNGYTF. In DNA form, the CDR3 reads TGTGCCACCAGCATACAGGGGGGCAATGGCTACACCTTC.